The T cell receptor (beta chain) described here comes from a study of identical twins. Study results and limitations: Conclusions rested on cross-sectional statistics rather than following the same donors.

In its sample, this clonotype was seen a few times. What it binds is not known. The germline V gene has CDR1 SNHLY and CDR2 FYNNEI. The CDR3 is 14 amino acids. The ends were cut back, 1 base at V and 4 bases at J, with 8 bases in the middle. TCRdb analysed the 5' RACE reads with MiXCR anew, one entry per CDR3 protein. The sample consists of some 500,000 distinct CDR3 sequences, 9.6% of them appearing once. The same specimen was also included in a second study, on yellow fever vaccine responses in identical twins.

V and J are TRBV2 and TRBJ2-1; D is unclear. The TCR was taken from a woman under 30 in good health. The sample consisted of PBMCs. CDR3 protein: CASSEVTGYNEQFF. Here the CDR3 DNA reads TGTGCCAGCAGTGAAGTTACGGGTTACAATGAGCAGTTCTTC.